The clone carrying this T cell receptor beta chain was counted between two and nine times. The data derive from a study of identical twins. The V gene lost 2 bases and the J gene lost 5 bases, with 12 bases spanning the gap. Germline V CDR1 and CDR2: GTSNPN, SVGIG (reference sequence). This CDR3 has 13 amino acids. MiXCR was run by TCRdb on the 5' RACE reads, yielding one entry per CDR3 protein. The sample includes 700,000 or so distinct CDR3 sequences, more than 6.5% of them seen just once. The sample was also reused in another study, on yellow fever vaccine responses in identical twins.

The chain links TRBV30 to TRBJ1-2, with D unresolved. The sequenced sample consisted of PBMCs. This clonotype was obtained from a woman aged 18-29 years in good health. CDR3 DNA sequence: TGTGCCTGGAGTTTCCTAGGAGCGTATGGCTACACCTTC. Its translation: CAWSFLGAYGYTF.